Below, 24 T cell receptor beta chains from the same sample are listed, as sequenced in a study of blood T cell repertoires in COVID-19. Some clones are missing from TCRdb's copy, which holds only in-frame ones; the method was immunoSEQ multiplex PCR. The table shows about 270,000 clones, with 88% occurring only once. Input material: PBMCs or T cells enriched from blood (not recorded which). Every receptor here comes from a woman in her forties or fifties who had recovered from COVID-19.

The gene calls are TRBV6-6 and TRBJ2-2; TRBD1 might be the D (6 bases). This CDR3 region has 14 residues. Germline CDR1 is MNHNY and CDR2 is SVGAGI (reference sequence). The V end was cut by 7 bases, the J end by 6 bases, with 15 bases between. CDR3 coding DNA: TGTGCCAGCAACGAACAGGGATTCGCCGGGGAGCTGTTTTTT. It translates to CASNEQGFAGELFF.

The chain carries TRBV28 and TRBJ2-1, with 13 bases that match TRBD2. The germline CDR1 and CDR2 sequences are MDHEN and SYDVKM. Trimming took 5 bases from V and 7 from J; bases not matched to a gene: 8. The CDR3 is 16 amino acids. This CDR3 is CASSPTRTSGGNEQFF. For the CDR3, the DNA is TGTGCCAGCAGTCCCACCCGGACTAGCGGGGGTAATGAGCAGTTCTTC.

This clone was seen a handful of times. The chain employs TRBV27 and TRBJ2-1; D is perhaps TRBD1 (5 bases). In germline, CDR1 is MNHEY, CDR2 SMNVEV (reference sequence). V lost 2 bases to trimming and J lost 4 bases, with 18 bases between them. This CDR3 is 17 amino acids long. The CDR3 spells CASSLEYTSGKYNEQFF. CDR3 nucleotides: TGTGCCAGCAGTTTAGAGTATACGTCAGGGAAATACAATGAGCAGTTCTTC.

This chain joins TRBV7-2 and TRBJ1-2; 8 bases are shared with TRBD1. V lost 5 bases and J lost 5; bases outside the gene matches: 4. Germline V gene data show CDR1 as SGHTA and CDR2 as FQGNSA. This CDR3 spans 13 amino acids. CDR3 bases: TGTGCCAGCAGCACCGGGACAGGATATGGCTACACCTTC. Encoded protein: CASSTGTGYGYTF.

This clone occurred once. The chain links TRBV12-3 or TRBV12-4 to TRBJ1-1; D is undetermined. The CDR3 has 12 residues. V lost 6 bases, J lost 13 bases, and 18 bases lay in between. CDR3 sequence (DNA): TGTGCCAGCAGCCCCGGGTCGCCAGGAGGTTTCTTT. Its translation is CASSPGSPGGFF.

The chain combines TRBV24-1 with TRBJ1-1, with D possibly being TRBD1 (5 bases). Germline-derived CDR1 and CDR2 are KGHDR and SFDVKD. This CDR3 spans 15 amino acids. The V gene lost 3 bases and the J gene lost 5 bases, with 15 bases spanning the gap. CDR3 nucleotides: TGTGCCACCAGTGATACTTCAGGGACTTCGACTGAAGCTTTCTTT. Protein: CATSDTSGTSTEAFF.

V is TRBV4-2 and J is TRBJ1-5, with D possibly TRBD1 on 5 matching bases. Trimming pared 0 bases from V and 6 bases from J, leaving 12 bases between. Germline assignment: CDR1 LGHNA and CDR2 YNFKEQ. This CDR3 comprises 15 residues. CDR3 nucleotide sequence: TGTGCCAGCAGCCAAGATACAGGCGGTGTTCAGCCCCAGCATTTT. This translates into CASSQDTGGVQPQHF.

As to this clone: Other DNA variants within this sample encode the same CDR3. The V call is TRBV19, the J call TRBJ2-3; possibly TRBD2 for D (6 bases). Per the germline V gene, CDR1 is LNHDA and CDR2 is SQIVND (reference sequence). Trimming stripped 6 bases from V and 6 bases from J, with 10 bases between. This CDR3 is built from 12 residues. For the CDR3, the DNA is TGTGCCAGTAGGGCCGGAGGGGATACGCAGTATTTT. Amino acid sequence: CASRAGGDTQYF.

The chain uses TRBV12-3 or TRBV12-4 and TRBJ2-7; D is unclear. The V and J ends lost 3 bases and 3 bases respectively, with 6 bases between them. This CDR3 is 12 amino acids long. CDR3 in amino acids: CASSFVHYEQYF. As DNA, the CDR3 is TGTGCCAGCAGTTTTGTCCACTACGAGCAGTACTTC.

This chain uses TRBV28 with TRBJ1-2; D may be TRBD1 (6 bases). The germline gives CDR1 MDHEN, CDR2 SYDVKM. The CDR3 runs to 12 residues. V dropped 3 bases and J dropped 8 bases, with 10 bases sitting between them. Here the CDR3 reads CASSLQGQGYTF. In DNA form, the CDR3 reads TGTGCCAGCAGTTTGCAGGGACAAGGCTACACCTTC.

The chain has TRBV20-1 and TRBJ2-5; tentatively, D is TRBD1 (6 bases). Trimming cost V 3 bases and J 0 bases, with 14 bases left between them. Germline V gives CDR1 DFQATT, CDR2 SNEGSKA (reference sequence). The CDR3 sequence is 15 residues long. CDR3 nucleotide sequence: TGCAGTGCTAGTTTGGGGGCATCTTACCAAGAGACCCAGTACTTC. It is translated as CSASLGASYQETQYF.

The CDR3 coding sequence is TGTGCCAGCAGCTCTCAGCCGGGACAGGGAGGAGAAAAACTGTTTTTT. It codes for CASSSQPGQGGEKLFF. This chain links TRBV7-2 with TRBJ1-4, with 9 bases matching TRBD1. V shed 4 bases, J shed 8 bases, and the junction held 11 bases outside the gene matches. Looked up from germline, CDR1 is SGHTA and CDR2 is FQGNSA. The CDR3 length is 16 residues. Using reference TRBV7-2 and TRBJ1-4 for the parts outside the CDR3, the full variable domain is GAGVSQSPSNKVTEKGKDVELRCDPISGHTALYWYRQSLGQGLEFLIYFQGNSAPDKSGLPSDRFSAERTGGSVSTLTIQRTQQEDSAVYLCASSSQPGQGGEKLFFGSGTQLSVL.

Only one count was recorded for this clone. Within the sample, other DNA sequences also encode this same CDR3. The chain is built from TRBV28 and TRBJ2-7; D ambiguous. CDR3 length equals 11 residues. The germline CDR1 and CDR2 sequences are MDHEN and SYDVKM. The germline V and J ends were trimmed by 4 bases and 2 bases, with 3 bases remaining between them. CDR3 sequence reads: CASSSPYEQYF. CDR3 coding DNA: TGTGCCAGCAGTTCTCCCTACGAGCAGTACTTC.

The chain employs TRBV6-5 and TRBJ2-7; 7 bases fit TRBD2. CDR1 is MNHEY and CDR2 is SVGAGI in the germline V gene. The CDR3 length is 13 residues. Trimming cost V 10 bases and J 4 bases; bases outside gene matches: 10. CDR3 sequence (DNA): TGTGCCACTAGAGCGGGGATGGGATACGAGCAGTACTTC. It is translated as CATRAGMGYEQYF.

The rearrangement uses TRBV28 and TRBJ2-5, with 8 bases lining up with TRBD1. J lost 5 bases, V lost 6 bases, and 11 bases had no gene match. The germline gives CDR1 MDHEN, CDR2 SYDVKM. The CDR3 covers 15 residues. The DNA of the CDR3 is TGTGCCAGCAGCCCCCCCAGGGGGCGGTGGGAGACCCAGTACTTC. This codes for CASSPPRGRWETQYF. The full variable domain, completed using reference TRBV28 and TRBJ2-5, is DVKVTQSSRYLVKRTGEKVFLECVQDMDHENMFWYRQDPGLGLRLIYFSYDVKMKEKGDIPEGYSVSREKKERFSLILESASTNQTSMYLCASSPPRGRWETQYFGPGTRLLVL.

CDR3 residues: CASSQYDRRDYEQYF. DNA of the CDR3: TGTGCCAGCAGCCAATATGATCGCAGGGACTACGAGCAGTACTTC. The rearrangement uses TRBV3-1 (or the pseudogene TRBV3-2) and TRBJ2-7; D perhaps matches TRBD1 (5 bases). The CDR3 is 15 amino acids. V lost 2 bases and J lost 3, with 14 bases in between. Looked up from germline, CDR1 is LGHDT and CDR2 is YNNKEL (reference sequence).

The chain combines TRBV29-1 with TRBJ2-5, with 8 bases that match TRBD2. With V trimmed by 1 base and J by 4 bases, 5 bases remained unmatched. CDR1 and CDR2 from the germline V gene are SQVTM and ANQGSEA. The CDR3 runs 14 residues. This chain's CDR3 is CSVEGRLALETQYF. In DNA form, the CDR3 reads TGCAGCGTTGAAGGCCGACTAGCGTTAGAGACCCAGTACTTC.

J is TRBJ2-3 and V is TRBV5-5, with TRBD2 matching 7 bases. This CDR3 is 14 amino acids long. Germline CDR1 and CDR2: SGHKS and YYEKEE (reference sequence). Germline trimming cut 2 bases from V and 0 bases from J; bases unmatched to any gene: 0. The CDR3, as DNA: TGTGCCAGCAGCTTTAGCGGGAGCACAGATACGCAGTATTTT. Encoded protein: CASSFSGSTDTQYF.

The chain employs TRBV6-5 and TRBJ2-7; D ambiguous. This CDR3 comprises 13 residues. CDR1 MNHEY and CDR2 SVGAGI come from the germline V gene. Trimming removed 6 bases at V and 2 bases at J, with 11 bases between. CDR3 loop: CASRRDGAYEQYF. Written as DNA, the CDR3 is TGTGCCAGCAGACGAGACGGAGCCTACGAGCAGTACTTC.

The chain recombines TRBV28 with TRBJ2-2; 9 bases line up with TRBD1. The CDR3 spans 15 residues. Trimming at V came to 2 bases and at J to 5 bases, leaving 3 bases not matched to a gene. CDR1 and CDR2 (germline): MDHEN, SYDVKM. The DNA for the CDR3 is TGTGCCAGCAGTTTAAGGACAGGGGATACCGGGGAGCTGTTTTTT. Amino acids: CASSLRTGDTGELFF.

The V gene is TRBV7-8, the J gene TRBJ1-2; TRBD1 matches at 7 bases. CDR3 length: 15 residues. Germline V gene sequence: CDR1 SGHVS, CDR2 FQNEAQ. J lost 6 bases, V lost 5 bases, and 12 bases had no gene match. The CDR3 DNA is TGTGCCAGCAGCCAAGAATATAGACAGGGCGATGGCTACACCTTC. Translating gives CASSQEYRQGDGYTF. Based on the CDR3 plus reference TRBV7-8 and TRBJ1-2, the full variable domain is GAGVSQSPRYKVAKRGQDVALRCDPISGHVSLFWYQQALGQGPEFLTYFQNEAQLDKSGLPSDRFFAERPEGSVSTLKIQRTQQEDSAVYLCASSQEYRQGDGYTFGSGTRLTVV.

The chain uses TRBV6-2 or TRBV6-3 and TRBJ2-1; 7 bases agree with TRBD1. Germline trimming cut 2 bases from V and 9 bases from J; bases unmatched to any gene: 7. This CDR3 spans 14 amino acids. Germline V gene lookup returns CDR1 MNHEY and CDR2 SVGEGT. The CDR3: CASSYPTGAVEQFF. CDR3 sequence (DNA): TGTGCCAGCAGTTACCCCACAGGGGCGGTTGAGCAGTTCTTC.

V gene TRBV11-2 combines with J gene TRBJ1-5; D ambiguous. V was shortened by 4 bases and J by 9 bases, with 13 bases between the two germline ends. The V gene's germline CDR1 is SGHAT and CDR2 FQNNGV. This CDR3 spans 13 amino acids. CDR3 DNA sequence: TGTGCCAGCAGCTCTCACTCTTCAGGGCCCCAGCATTTT. This gives the protein CASSSHSSGPQHF.

The genes are TRBV19 and TRBJ2-2; a possible D gene is TRBD1 (5 bases). CDR1 and CDR2 (germline): LNHDA, SQIVND (reference sequence). V was trimmed by 3 bases and J by 4 bases, leaving 9 bases between them. CDR3 length: 14 residues. The CDR3 DNA sequence: TGTGCCAGTAGTATCCAGGGAATCACCGGGGAGCTGTTTTTT. It translates to CASSIQGITGELFF.